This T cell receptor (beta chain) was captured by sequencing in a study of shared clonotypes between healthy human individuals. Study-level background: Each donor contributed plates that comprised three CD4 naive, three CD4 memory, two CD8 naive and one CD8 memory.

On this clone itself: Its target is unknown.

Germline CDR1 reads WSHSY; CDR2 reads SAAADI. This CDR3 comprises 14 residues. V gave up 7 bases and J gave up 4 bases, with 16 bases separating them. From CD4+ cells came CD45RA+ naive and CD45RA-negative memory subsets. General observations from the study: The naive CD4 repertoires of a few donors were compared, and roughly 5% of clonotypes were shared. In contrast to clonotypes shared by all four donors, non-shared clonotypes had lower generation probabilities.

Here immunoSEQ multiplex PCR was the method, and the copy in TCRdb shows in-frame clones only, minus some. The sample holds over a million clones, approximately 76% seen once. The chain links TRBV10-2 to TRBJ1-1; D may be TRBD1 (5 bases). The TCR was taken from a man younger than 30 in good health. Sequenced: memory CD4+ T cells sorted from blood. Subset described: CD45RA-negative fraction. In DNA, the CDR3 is TGCGCCAGCAAAACCGGGGGTTCGGGCACTGAAGCTTTCTTT. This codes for CASKTGGSGTEAFF.